This is a list of T cell receptor beta chains from one sample in a study of blood T cell repertoires in COVID-19. The method was immunoSEQ multiplex PCR; TCRdb's version includes in-frame clones alone and lacks a portion of them. The sample holds a few hundred thousand clones; around nine tenths are singletons and the top ten take about 0.8%. The material sequenced was peripheral blood. The receptor source for this set is a man aged 30 to 45 with acute or convalescent COVID-19. CDR3s include the opening cysteine and the closing phenylalanine or tryptophan. Each record gives: V gene, clone size, D gene, J gene, CDR3 DNA, CDR3 protein. A D gene is named only where the DNA matches it firmly. Clone size is stated in some rows and not others, as once, few, many or a class when expanded.

TRBV4-1	.	.	TRBJ2-7	TGCGCCAGCAGCCAAGAGTTAATAGACAGAAACTACGAGCAGTACTTC	CASSQELIDRNYEQYF
TRBV7-2	.	TRBD2	TRBJ2-7	TGTGCCAGCACTAGCGGGTGGAGCTCCTACGAGCAGTACTTC	CASTSGWSSYEQYF
TRBV20-1	.	.	TRBJ1-2	TGCAGTGCCCGCCCGGGACTGGGCTACACCTTC	CSARPGLGYTF
TRBV9	.	TRBD1	TRBJ1-1	TGTGCCAGCAGCCCCAACAGGGGGGTCACTGAAGCTTTCTTT	CASSPNRGVTEAFF
TRBV6-1	.	.	TRBJ2-3	TGTGCCAGCAGTGAAACTAGTAATAGGGCAGATACGCAGTATTTT	CASSETSNRADTQYF
TRBV12-3/TRBV12-4	few	.	TRBJ1-6	TGTGCCAGCAGCTCCGGGACTGTATCACCCCTCCACTTT	CASSSGTVSPLHF
TRBV10-2	.	.	TRBJ1-2	TGCGCCAGCAGCTCGACGGGACATTCCAATTCCTATGGCTACACCTTC	CASSSTGHSNSYGYTF
TRBV19	.	.	TRBJ1-5	TGTGCCAGTAGTACCACCAGGCGGGGTAGCAATCAGCCCCAGCATTTT	CASSTTRRGSNQPQHF
TRBV15	.	.	TRBJ2-5	TGTGCCACCAGCAGAGATGCGGGGCATGGAGAGACCCAGTACTTC	CATSRDAGHGETQYF
TRBV2	.	.	TRBJ1-4	TGTGCCAGCAGCCGCGACACGACAACTAATGAAAAACTGTTTTTT	CASSRDTTTNEKLFF
TRBV11-2	once	.	TRBJ2-2	TGTGCCAGCAGCCGGCTAGCGTCGAACACCGGGGAGCTGTTTTTT	CASSRLASNTGELFF
TRBV19	once	.	TRBJ1-1	TGTGCCAGTAGTATTCGGGACACTGAAGCTTTCTTT	CASSIRDTEAFF
TRBV18	.	TRBD1	TRBJ1-1	TGTGCCAGCTCACCCATTTCGGGACAGAGGAACACTGAAGCTTTCTTT	CASSPISGQRNTEAFF
TRBV27	.	.	TRBJ1-2	TGTGCCAGCAGTTTAATCGGGGACTATGGCTACACCTTC	CASSLIGDYGYTF
TRBV6-6	.	TRBD1	TRBJ1-6	TGTGCCAGCAGCCGAGGGGACAGTAATTCACCCCTCCACTTT	CASSRGDSNSPLHF
TRBV3-1/TRBV3-2	.	.	TRBJ2-6	TGTGCCAGCAGCCCTCTGGACACGGGCGTCCTGACTTTC	CASSPLDTGVLTF
TRBV28	.	TRBD1	TRBJ1-1	TGTGCCAGCAGTTTCTCTTCCGGACAGGGAGGGGCTTTCTTT	CASSFSSGQGGAFF
TRBV9	.	.	TRBJ2-2	TGTGCCAGCAGCGTAGTCCTTGTCGGGGAGCTGTTTTTT	CASSVVLVGELFF
TRBV7-2	few	.	TRBJ2-2	TGTGCCAGCAGCTTATATCAACCTAGCTTGCACGGGGAGCTGTTTTTT	CASSLYQPSLHGELFF
TRBV6-1	.	.	TRBJ2-2	TGTGCCAGCAGTGAGGGAGCGGGCACGTACACCGGGGAGCTGTTTTTT	CASSEGAGTYTGELFF